The 4 T cell receptor beta chains presented below share a single source sample, sequenced in a study of immunodeficiency (dated by TCRdb to between 2017 and 2020). Preparation of the library involved the immunoSEQ multiplex PCR assay. TCRdb obtained this table from immuneACCESS and retained in-frame rearrangements with V and J assigned. These tables miss some clones; where compared with another copy, unresolved V genes account for less than half of the shortfall, and the remainder is unexplained. Across this sample there are about 970 clones, with about 90% seen only once. The ten largest clones add up to around 1.9% of the sample. What was sequenced was CD4+ T cells from blood. These receptors were collected from a female donor.

This clone has only one observation. CDR3 DNA: TGTGCCAGCGCCCAGGTCTCGGATGAGCAGTTCTTC. Translation: CASAQVSDEQFF. The rearrangement uses TRBV7-9 and TRBJ2-1; no definite D call. There are 12 residues in the CDR3. V gave up 8 bases and J gave up 8 bases, with 13 bases separating them. Per the germline V gene, CDR1 is SEHNR and CDR2 is FQNEAQ (reference sequence).

The table lists this clone with a few counts. The gene calls are TRBV2 and TRBJ1-1; D is undetermined. Trimming took 4 bases from V and 5 from J, leaving 11 bases between them. Germline V gives CDR1 SNHLY, CDR2 FYNNEI. The CDR3 is 13 amino acids. The CDR3 bases are TGTGCCAGCAGTGTGACCCTCGGGACTGAAGCTTTCTTT. Translating it yields CASSVTLGTEAFF.

The chain recombines TRBV3-1 (or the pseudogene TRBV3-2) with TRBJ2-7, with no clear D. Germline loops: CDR1 LGHDT, CDR2 YNNKEL (reference sequence). The CDR3 extends over 13 amino acids. V lost 4 bases and J 2 bases, leaving 9 bases between the germline ends. The CDR3 sequence: CASSLWGTYEQYF. The CDR3 nucleotides are TGTGCCAGCAGCCTATGGGGAACCTACGAGCAGTACTTC.

The genes are TRBV6-1 and TRBJ1-1; no definite D call. This CDR3 region has 13 residues. Germline V CDR1 and CDR2: MNHNS, SASEGT. Deletions cut 0 bases from V and 8 bases from J, with 10 bases between. CDR3 sequence reads: CASSEALRREAFF. CDR3 coding DNA: TGTGCCAGCAGTGAAGCGCTTCGCAGGGAAGCTTTCTTT.